The 7 T cell receptor beta chains below come from one sample, sequenced in a study of T cell repertoires in urothelial bladder cancer. Clones were read by immunoSEQ multiplex PCR, and TCRdb kept only the in-frame ones, dropping some. Of fewer than 14,000 clones listed, around 65% were seen once; the top ten hold 6% to 7%. The sequencing sample was made of tumor-infiltrating cells from bladder cancer. Receptors were obtained from a human donor with a benign inflammatory bladder lesion.

This clone was picked up one time. The rearrangement uses TRBV19 and TRBJ1-5; D may be TRBD1 (5 bases). Trimming removed 7 bases from V and 3 bases from J, with 7 bases in between. Germline V lookup: CDR1 LNHDA, CDR2 SQIVND (reference sequence). The CDR3 is 12 amino acids. The DNA of the CDR3 is TGTGCCAGTACGGGGCTCAATCAGCCCCAGCATTTT. Translating it yields CASTGLNQPQHF.

The table lists this clone with a count of one. V is TRBV5-1 and J is TRBJ1-1; D is undetermined. CDR1 and CDR2 from the germline V gene are SGHRS and YFSETQ. V was trimmed by 4 bases and J by 1 base, leaving 11 bases between them. This CDR3 comprises 14 residues. The CDR3, as DNA: TGCGCCAGCAGCCCCGGAAACTGGAACACTGAAGCTTTCTTT. It specifies CASSPGNWNTEAFF. Using reference TRBV5-1 and TRBJ1-1 for the parts outside the CDR3, the full variable domain is KAGVTQTPRYLIKTRGQQVTLSCSPISGHRSVSWYQQTPGQGLQFLFEYFSETQRNKGNFPGRFSGRQFSNSRSEMNVSTLELGDSALYLCASSPGNWNTEAFFGQGTRLTVV.

There are a few counts of this clone. This rearrangement joins TRBV5-1 to TRBJ2-1, with no clear D. Germline CDR1 SGHRS, CDR2 YFSETQ. Deletions cut 4 bases from V and 0 bases from J, with 17 bases between. The CDR3 contains 17 residues. The CDR3 here is CASSPDLYPSSYNEQFF. The DNA of the CDR3 is TGCGCCAGCAGCCCCGACCTATATCCCAGCTCCTACAATGAGCAGTTCTTC.

The chain joins TRBV30 to TRBJ1-6; maybe TRBD1 (6 bases). CDR1 GTSNPN and CDR2 SVGIG come from the germline V gene (reference sequence). This CDR3 is built from 12 residues. V was clipped by 4 bases and J by 14 bases, with 15 bases between them. The CDR3, as DNA: TGTGCCTGGAAAGGGACACCTTCCACCCTCCACTTT. Its protein is CAWKGTPSTLHF.

CDR3 protein: CASSERALGRGYGYTF. The CDR3 coding sequence is TGCGCCAGCAGCGAAAGGGCTTTGGGGAGGGGCTATGGCTACACCTTC. The rearrangement uses TRBV5-1 and TRBJ1-2; perhaps TRBD1 as D (5 bases). The germline V gene encodes CDR1 SGHRS and CDR2 YFSETQ. The CDR3 sequence is 16 residues long. With 4 bases removed from V and 4 bases from J, the gap between germline ends came to 20 bases.

This chain uses TRBV6-5 with TRBJ1-2, with 7 bases identical to TRBD1. CDR3 size: 13 residues. The J segment lost 5 bases and the V segment lost 5 bases, leaving 5 bases of the junction unmatched. Germline lookup yields CDR1 MNHEY and CDR2 SVGAGI. CDR3 in DNA: TGTGCCAGCAGTCCAGGGGGATGGTATGGCTACACCTTC. It encodes CASSPGGWYGYTF.

The chain links TRBV25-1 to TRBJ2-2, with D perhaps matching TRBD1 (6 bases). This CDR3 has 16 amino acids. CDR1 and CDR2 from the germline V gene are MGHDK and SYGVNS. V dropped 1 base and J dropped 6 bases, with 15 bases sitting between them. The CDR3 nucleotides are TGTGCCAGCAGTGAATTGGCAGGGGAGAAACCCGGGGAGCTGTTTTTT. Its protein is CASSELAGEKPGELFF.